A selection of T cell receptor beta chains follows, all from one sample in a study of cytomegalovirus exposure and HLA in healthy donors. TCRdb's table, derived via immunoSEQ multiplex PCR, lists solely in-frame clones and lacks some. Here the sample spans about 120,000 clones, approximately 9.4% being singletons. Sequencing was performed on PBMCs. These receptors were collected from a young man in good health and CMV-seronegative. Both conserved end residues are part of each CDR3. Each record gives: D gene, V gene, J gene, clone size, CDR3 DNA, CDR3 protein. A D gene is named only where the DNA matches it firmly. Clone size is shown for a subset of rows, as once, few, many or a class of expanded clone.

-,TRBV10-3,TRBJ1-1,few,TGTGCCATCAGTGAGTCGCCAGGATCTGAAGCTTTCTTT,CAISESPGSEAFF
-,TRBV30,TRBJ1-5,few,TGTGCCTGGTCCAGGGATAACAATCAGCCCCAGCATTTT,CAWSRDNNQPQHF
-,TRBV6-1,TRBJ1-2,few,TGTGCCAGCAGTGAACTGGCTGGGCGCTACACCTTC,CASSELAGRYTF
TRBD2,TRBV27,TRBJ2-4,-,TGTGCCAGCAGACTTCTAGCGGGAGGGTCCAAAAACATTCAGTACTTC,CASRLLAGGSKNIQYF
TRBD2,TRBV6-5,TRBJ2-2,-,TGTGCCAGCAAACCGGGAGGCACCGGGGAGCTGTTTTTT,CASKPGGTGELFF
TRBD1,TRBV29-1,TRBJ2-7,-,TGCAGCGTCGCGGACAGGGCTTACGAGCAGTACTTC,CSVADRAYEQYF
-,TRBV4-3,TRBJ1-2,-,TGCGCCAGCAGCCAAGAGGCTAGTAACTATGGCTACACCTTC,CASSQEASNYGYTF
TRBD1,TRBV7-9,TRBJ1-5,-,TGTGCCAGCAGCCACGGGACAGGGGGCAACAATCAGCCCCAGCATTTT,CASSHGTGGNNQPQHF
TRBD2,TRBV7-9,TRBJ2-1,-,TGTGCCAGCACCCCGGGACTAGCGGGAGGGAGCTCCTACAATGAGCAGTTCTTC,CASTPGLAGGSSYNEQFF
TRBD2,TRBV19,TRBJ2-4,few,TGTGCCAGTAGTACCCCTACGGGGGGCAAAAACATTCAGTACTTC,CASSTPTGGKNIQYF
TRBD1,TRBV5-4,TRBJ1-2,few,TGTGCCAGCACCTGGGGACAGAACTATGGCTACACCTTC,CASTWGQNYGYTF
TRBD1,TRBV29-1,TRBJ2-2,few,TGCAGCGTTTGGGACAGAAACACCGGGGAGCTGTTTTTT,CSVWDRNTGELFF
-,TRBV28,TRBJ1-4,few,TGTGCCAGCAGTTTACCTACAGGGCCAACTAATGAAAAACTGTTTTTT,CASSLPTGPTNEKLFF
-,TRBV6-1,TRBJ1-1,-,TGTGCCAGCAGTGTACAGATGAACACTGAAGCTTTCTTT,CASSVQMNTEAFF
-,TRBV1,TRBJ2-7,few,TGCACCAGCAGCCGCGGACTAGCGGGGGGGCCGAGGGACGAGCAGTACTTC,CTSSRGLAGGPRDEQYF
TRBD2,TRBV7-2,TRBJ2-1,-,TGTGCCAGCAGCTTAGCCACTAGCGGGGGGTCCTACAATGAGCAGTTCTTC,CASSLATSGGSYNEQFF
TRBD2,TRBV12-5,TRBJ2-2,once,TGTGCTAGTGGTCTTCTAGCGGGGACGAACACCGGGGAGCTGTTTTTT,CASGLLAGTNTGELFF
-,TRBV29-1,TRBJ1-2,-,TGCAGCGTGGCTAACGGGGGAGGCTACACCTTC,CSVANGGGYTF
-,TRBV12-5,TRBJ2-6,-,TGTGCTAGTGGTTTGGGACAGGTTGGTGCCAACGTCCTGACTTTC,CASGLGQVGANVLTF
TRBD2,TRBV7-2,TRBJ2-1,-,TGTGCCACTTTGGGGACTAGACGAGGGAATGAGCAGTTCTTC,CATLGTRRGNEQFF
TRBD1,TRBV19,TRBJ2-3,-,TGTGCCAGTAGTATAGAACGACAGGGGGGACATACGCAGTATTTT,CASSIERQGGHTQYF
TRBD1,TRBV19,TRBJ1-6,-,TGTGCCAGTAGGACTCCCGGGACAGGGAAATCACCCCTCCACTTT,CASRTPGTGKSPLHF
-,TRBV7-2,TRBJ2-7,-,TGTGCCAGCAGCTTAGGCTTGGGGAGCTCCTACGAGCAGTACTTC,CASSLGLGSSYEQYF
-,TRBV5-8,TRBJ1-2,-,TGTGCCAGCAGCATACATGGTAACTATGGCTACACCTTC,CASSIHGNYGYTF
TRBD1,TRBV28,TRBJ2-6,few,TGTGCAACGGACAGGACCTCTGGGGCCAACGTCCTGACTTTC,CATDRTSGANVLTF
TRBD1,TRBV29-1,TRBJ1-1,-,TGCAGCGCCGGACAGGGGGACACTGAAGCTTTCTTT,CSAGQGDTEAFF
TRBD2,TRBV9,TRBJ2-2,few,TGTGCCAGCAGGATTCTAGCGGAAACCGGGGAGCTGTTTTTT,CASRILAETGELFF
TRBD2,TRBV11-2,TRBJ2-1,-,TGTGCCAGCAGCCAAGCGGGAGTACGTAATGAGCAGTTCTTC,CASSQAGVRNEQFF
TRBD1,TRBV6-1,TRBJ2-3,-,TGTGCCAGCACCCGCCGGGACAGGGGCACAGATACGCAGTATTTT,CASTRRDRGTDTQYF